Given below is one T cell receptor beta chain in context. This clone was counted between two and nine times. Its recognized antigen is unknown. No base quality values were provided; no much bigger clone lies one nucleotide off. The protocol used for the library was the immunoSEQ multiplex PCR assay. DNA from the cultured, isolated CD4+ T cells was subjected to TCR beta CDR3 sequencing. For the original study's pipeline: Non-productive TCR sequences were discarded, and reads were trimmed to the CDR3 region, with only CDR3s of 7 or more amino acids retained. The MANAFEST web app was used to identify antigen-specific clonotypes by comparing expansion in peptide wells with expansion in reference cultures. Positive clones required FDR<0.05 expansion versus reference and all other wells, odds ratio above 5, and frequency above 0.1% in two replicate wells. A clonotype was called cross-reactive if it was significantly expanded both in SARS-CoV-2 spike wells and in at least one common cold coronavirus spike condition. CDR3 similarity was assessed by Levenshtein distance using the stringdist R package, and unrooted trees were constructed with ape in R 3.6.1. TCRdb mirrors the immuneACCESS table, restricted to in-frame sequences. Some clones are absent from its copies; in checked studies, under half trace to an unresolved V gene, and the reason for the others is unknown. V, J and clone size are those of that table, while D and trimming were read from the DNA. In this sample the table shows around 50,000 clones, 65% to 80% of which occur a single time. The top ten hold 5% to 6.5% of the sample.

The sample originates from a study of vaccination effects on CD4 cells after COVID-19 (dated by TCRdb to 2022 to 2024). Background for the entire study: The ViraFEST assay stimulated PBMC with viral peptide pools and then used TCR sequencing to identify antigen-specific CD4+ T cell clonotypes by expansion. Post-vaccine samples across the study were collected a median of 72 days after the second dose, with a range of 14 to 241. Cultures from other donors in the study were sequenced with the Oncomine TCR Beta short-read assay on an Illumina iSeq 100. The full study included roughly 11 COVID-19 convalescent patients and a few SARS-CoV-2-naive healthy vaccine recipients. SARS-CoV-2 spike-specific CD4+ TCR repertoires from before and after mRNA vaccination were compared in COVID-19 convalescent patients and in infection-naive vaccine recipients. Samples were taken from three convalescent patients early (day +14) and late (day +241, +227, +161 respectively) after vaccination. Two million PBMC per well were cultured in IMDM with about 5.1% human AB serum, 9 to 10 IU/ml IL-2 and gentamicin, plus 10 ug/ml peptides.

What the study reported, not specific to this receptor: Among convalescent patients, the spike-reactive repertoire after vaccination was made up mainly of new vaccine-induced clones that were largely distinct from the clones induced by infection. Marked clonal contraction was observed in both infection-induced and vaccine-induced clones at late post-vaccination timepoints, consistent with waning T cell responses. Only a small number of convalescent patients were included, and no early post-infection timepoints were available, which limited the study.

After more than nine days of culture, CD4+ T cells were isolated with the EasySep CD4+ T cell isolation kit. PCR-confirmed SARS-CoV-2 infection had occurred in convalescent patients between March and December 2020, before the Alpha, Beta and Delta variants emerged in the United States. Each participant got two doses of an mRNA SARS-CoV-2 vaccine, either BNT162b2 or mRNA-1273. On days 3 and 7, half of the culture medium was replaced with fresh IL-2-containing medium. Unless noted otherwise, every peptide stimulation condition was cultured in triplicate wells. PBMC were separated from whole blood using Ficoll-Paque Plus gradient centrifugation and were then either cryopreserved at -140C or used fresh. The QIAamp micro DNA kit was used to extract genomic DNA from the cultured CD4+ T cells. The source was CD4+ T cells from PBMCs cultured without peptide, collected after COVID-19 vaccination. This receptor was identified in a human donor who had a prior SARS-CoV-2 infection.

The CDR3 reads as follows: CASSQAPTAMWIHYEQYF. Here is the DNA: TGCGCCAGCAGCCAAGCTCCTACAGCGATGTGGATACACTACGAGCAGTACTTC. The rearranged chain carries TRBV4-1 and TRBJ2-7; the D gene assignment is ambiguous. The CDR3 spans 18 residues, from the cysteine through the phenylalanine. The only DNA kept is the CDR3, 54 bases in frame from the first base. Deletion took 1 base off V and 3 bases off J, with a span of 22 bases between the germline ends. CDR1 MGHRA and CDR2 YSYEKL were looked up in the germline V gene.